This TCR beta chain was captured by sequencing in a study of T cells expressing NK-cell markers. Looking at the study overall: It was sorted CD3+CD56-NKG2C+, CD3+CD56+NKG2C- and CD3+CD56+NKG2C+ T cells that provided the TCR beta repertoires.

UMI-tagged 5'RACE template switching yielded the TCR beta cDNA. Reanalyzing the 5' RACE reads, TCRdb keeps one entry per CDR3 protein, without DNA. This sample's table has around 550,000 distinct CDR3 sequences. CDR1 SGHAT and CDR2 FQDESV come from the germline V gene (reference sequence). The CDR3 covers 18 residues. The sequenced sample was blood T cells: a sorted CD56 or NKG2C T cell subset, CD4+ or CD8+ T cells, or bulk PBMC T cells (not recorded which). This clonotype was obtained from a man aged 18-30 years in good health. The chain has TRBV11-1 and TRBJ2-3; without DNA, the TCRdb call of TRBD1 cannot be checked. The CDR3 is CASSIGENRVKRADTQYF.